This T cell receptor (beta chain) emerged from a study of cytotoxic CD8 clonotypes in ibrutinib-treated CLL. Trimming removed 4 bases from V and 5 bases from J, with 15 bases in between. The CDR3 consists of 14 residues. CDR1 and CDR2 (germline): SGHTS, YDEGEE. This clone was counted only a few times. Measured with immunoSEQ multiplex PCR; TCRdb has only the in-frame clones, and not every one. This sample has 270,000 or so clones, with more than 70% found just once. This chain connects TRBV5-8 to TRBJ2-5; D may correspond to TRBD1 or TRBD2 (6 bases each). This TCR was sampled from a human donor with chronic lymphocytic leukemia. The specimen was PBMCs, collected at disease progression, from a patient treated with ibrutinib. CDR3 sequence: CASSPRGRKETQYF. The CDR3 DNA reads TGTGCCAGCAGCCCCCGGGGGCGAAAGGAGACCCAGTACTTC.